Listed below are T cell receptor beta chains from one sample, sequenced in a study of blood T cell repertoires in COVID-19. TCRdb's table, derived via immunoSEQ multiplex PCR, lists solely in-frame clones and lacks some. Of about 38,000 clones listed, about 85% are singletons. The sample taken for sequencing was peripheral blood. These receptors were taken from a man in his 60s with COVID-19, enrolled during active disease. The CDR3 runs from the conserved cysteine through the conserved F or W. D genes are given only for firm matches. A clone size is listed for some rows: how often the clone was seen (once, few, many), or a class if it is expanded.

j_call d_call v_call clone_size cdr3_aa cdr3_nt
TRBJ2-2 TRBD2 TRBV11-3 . CASSVAGRGSGELFF TGTGCCAGCAGCGTAGCAGGGAGGGGTTCCGGGGAGCTGTTTTTT
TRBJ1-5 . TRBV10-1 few CASSERLGRPQHF TGCGCCAGCAGTGAACGTCTTGGCCGGCCCCAGCATTTT
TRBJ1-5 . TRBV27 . CASCPAGRMSGNQPQHF TGTGCCAGCTGTCCAGCGGGACGGATGAGCGGCAATCAGCCCCAGCATTTT
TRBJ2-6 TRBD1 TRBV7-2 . CASSQQTGRGANVLTF TGTGCCAGCAGCCAACAGACAGGGCGAGGGGCCAACGTCCTGACTTTC
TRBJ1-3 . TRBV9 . CASSVGGELTSGNTIYF TGTGCCAGCAGCGTAGGGGGGGAATTGACCTCTGGAAACACCATATATTTT
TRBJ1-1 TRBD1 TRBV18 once CASSATRDRGTEAFF TGTGCCAGCTCAGCAACTCGGGACAGGGGCACTGAAGCTTTCTTT
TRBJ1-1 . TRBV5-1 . CASSLYPGTSNTEAFF TGCGCCAGCAGCTTGTATCCCGGGACTTCAAACACTGAAGCTTTCTTT
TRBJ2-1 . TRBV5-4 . CASSLAQTTNYNEQFF TGTGCCAGCAGCTTAGCACAGACGACGAATTACAATGAGCAGTTCTTC
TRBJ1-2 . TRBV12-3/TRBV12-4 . CASSFNNYGYTF TGTGCCAGCAGTTTCAATAACTATGGCTACACCTTC
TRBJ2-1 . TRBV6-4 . CASSDGEYNEQFF TGTGCCAGCTCTGACGGGGAGTACAATGAGCAGTTCTTC
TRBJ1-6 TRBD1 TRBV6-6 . CASSLSQGALLGSPLHF TGTGCCAGCAGTCTTTCACAGGGGGCGCTACTCGGGTCACCCCTCCACTTT
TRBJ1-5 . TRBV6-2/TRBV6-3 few CASSNRDNGVQPQHF TGTGCCAGCAGTAACCGGGACAACGGGGTCCAGCCCCAGCATTTT
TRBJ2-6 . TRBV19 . CASTARFSGANVLTF TGTGCCAGTACAGCTAGATTCTCTGGGGCCAACGTCCTGACTTTC
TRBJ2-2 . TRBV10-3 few CAISESSPVDSGTGELFF TGTGCCATCAGTGAGTCCTCCCCAGTGGACTCCGGGACCGGGGAGCTGTTTTTT
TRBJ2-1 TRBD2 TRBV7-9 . CASSLTSGSLDEQFF TGTGCCAGCAGCTTAACTAGCGGGAGTTTAGATGAGCAGTTCTTC
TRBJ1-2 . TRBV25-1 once CASSGFLDIRSYGYTF TGTGCCAGCAGTGGATTCTTGGACATTCGTTCCTATGGCTACACCTTC
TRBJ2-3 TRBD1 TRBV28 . CASSYRGIDTQYF TGTGCCAGCAGTTACAGGGGGATAGATACGCAGTATTTT